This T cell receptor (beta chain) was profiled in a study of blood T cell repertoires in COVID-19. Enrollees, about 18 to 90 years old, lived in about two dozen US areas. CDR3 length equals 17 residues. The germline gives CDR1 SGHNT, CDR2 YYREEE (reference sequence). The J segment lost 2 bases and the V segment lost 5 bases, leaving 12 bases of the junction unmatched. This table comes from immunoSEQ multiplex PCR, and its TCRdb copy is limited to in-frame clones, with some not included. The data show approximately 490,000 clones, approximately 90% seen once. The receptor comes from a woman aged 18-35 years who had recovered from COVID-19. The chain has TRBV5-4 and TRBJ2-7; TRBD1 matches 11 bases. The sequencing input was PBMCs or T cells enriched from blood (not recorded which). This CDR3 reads CASSRLLPGQGAYEQYF. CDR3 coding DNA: TGTGCCAGCAGTCGCCTACTCCCGGGACAGGGGGCCTACGAGCAGTACTTC.